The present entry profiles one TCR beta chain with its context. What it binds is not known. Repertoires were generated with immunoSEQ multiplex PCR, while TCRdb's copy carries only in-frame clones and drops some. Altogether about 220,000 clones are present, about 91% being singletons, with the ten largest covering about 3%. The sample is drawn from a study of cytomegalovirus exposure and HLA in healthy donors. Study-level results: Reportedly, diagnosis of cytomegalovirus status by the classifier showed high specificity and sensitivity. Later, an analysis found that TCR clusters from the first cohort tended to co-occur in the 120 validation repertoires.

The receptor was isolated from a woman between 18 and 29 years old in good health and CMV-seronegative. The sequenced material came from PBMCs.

CDR3 amino acids: CASSYGTGTEAFF. The CDR3 bases are TGTGCCAGCAGTTACGGGACAGGGACTGAAGCTTTCTTT. This chain joins TRBV6-5 and TRBJ1-1; 9 nucleotides align to TRBD1. This CDR3 comprises 13 residues. The junction had 0 bases not matched to a gene; V was cut back by 2 bases and J by 5 bases. The germline V gene encodes CDR1 MNHEY and CDR2 SVGAGI.